This T cell receptor beta chain was documented in a study of cytomegalovirus exposure and HLA in healthy donors. Sequenced by immunoSEQ multiplex PCR; TCRdb stores in-frame clones only, minus some. The sample carries over 100,000 clones, about nine tenths recorded once. The length of the CDR3 is 14 residues. The germline V gene encodes CDR1 MNHEY and CDR2 SVGAGI. The V and J ends lost 0 bases and 9 bases respectively, with 12 bases between them. The clonotype was recovered from a man younger than 45 in good health and CMV-seronegative. The chain recombines TRBV6-5 with TRBJ2-1; TRBD1 is a possible D gene (5 bases). The sample consisted of PBMCs. Written as DNA, the CDR3 is TGTGCCAGCAGTTACTCCCCAGGGCCGGTTGAGCAGTTCTTC. Its protein is CASSYSPGPVEQFF.